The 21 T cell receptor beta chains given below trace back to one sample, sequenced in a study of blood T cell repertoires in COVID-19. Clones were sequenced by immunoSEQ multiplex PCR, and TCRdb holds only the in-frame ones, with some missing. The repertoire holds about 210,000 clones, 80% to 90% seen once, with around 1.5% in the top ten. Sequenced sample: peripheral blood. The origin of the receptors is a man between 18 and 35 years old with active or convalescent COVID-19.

CDR3 bases: TGTGCCAGCCGACCTGGGGCCAGGGGTGGCTACACCTTC. It specifies CASRPGARGGYTF. This rearrangement joins TRBV28 to TRBJ1-2, with D maybe TRBD1 (6 bases). The CDR3 spans 13 residues. V dropped 8 bases and J dropped 7 bases, with 17 bases sitting between them. Germline V gene lookup returns CDR1 MDHEN and CDR2 SYDVKM.

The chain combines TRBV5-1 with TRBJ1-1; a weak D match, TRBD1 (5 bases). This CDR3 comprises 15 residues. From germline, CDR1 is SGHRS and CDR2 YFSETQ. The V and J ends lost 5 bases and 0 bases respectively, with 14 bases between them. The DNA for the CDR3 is TGCGCCAGCAGATTCGCGCCAGGGATGAACACTGAAGCTTTCTTT. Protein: CASRFAPGMNTEAFF.

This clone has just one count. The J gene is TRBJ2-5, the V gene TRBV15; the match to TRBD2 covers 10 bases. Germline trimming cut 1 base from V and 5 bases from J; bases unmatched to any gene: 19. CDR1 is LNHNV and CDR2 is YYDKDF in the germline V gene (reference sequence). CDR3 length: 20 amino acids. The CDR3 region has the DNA TGTGCCACCAGCAGAGCTGGCCAGCGGGAGGGCCTGGGGCGGTGGGAGACCCAGTACTTC. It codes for CATSRAGQREGLGRWETQYF.

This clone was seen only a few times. CDR3 protein: CASSEDRKYGYTF. The CDR3 region has the DNA TGCGCCAGCAGTGAGGACAGGAAGTATGGCTACACCTTC. The V gene is TRBV10-1, the J gene TRBJ1-2; D possibly corresponds to TRBD1 (6 bases). V dropped 2 bases and J dropped 5 bases, with 9 bases sitting between them. There are 13 residues in the CDR3. Germline values: CDR1 WNHNN, CDR2 SYGVQD (reference sequence).

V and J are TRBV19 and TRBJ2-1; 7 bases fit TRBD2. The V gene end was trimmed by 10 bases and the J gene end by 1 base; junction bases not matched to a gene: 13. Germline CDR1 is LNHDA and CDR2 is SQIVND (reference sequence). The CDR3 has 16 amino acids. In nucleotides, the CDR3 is TGTGCCACCCAGGGAGCGGGGCCCATTTCCTACAATGAGCAGTTCTTC. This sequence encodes CATQGAGPISYNEQFF.

The CDR3 region is CASSRTGGGEAFF. The CDR3 DNA is TGTGCCAGCAGCCGGACAGGGGGTGGGGAAGCTTTCTTT. The V and J genes are TRBV7-2 and TRBJ1-1, with 10 bases matching TRBD1. The ends lost 5 bases at V and 8 bases at J; junction bases unmatched: 5. The CDR3 has 13 residues. Per germline, CDR1 SGHTA and CDR2 FQGNSA.

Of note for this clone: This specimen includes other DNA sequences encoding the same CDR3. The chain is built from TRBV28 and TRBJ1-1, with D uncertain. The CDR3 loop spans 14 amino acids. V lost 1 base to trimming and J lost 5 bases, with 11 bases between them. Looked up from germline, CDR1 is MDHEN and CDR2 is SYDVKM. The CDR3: CASSLSRSRTEAFF. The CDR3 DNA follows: TGTGCCAGCAGTTTATCCCGGTCGCGGACTGAAGCTTTCTTT.

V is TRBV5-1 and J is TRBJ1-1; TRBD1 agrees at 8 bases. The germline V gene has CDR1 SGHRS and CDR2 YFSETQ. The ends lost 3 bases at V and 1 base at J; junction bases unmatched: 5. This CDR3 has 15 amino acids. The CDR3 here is CASSWTGQGNTEAFF. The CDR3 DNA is TGCGCCAGCAGCTGGACCGGACAGGGGAACACTGAAGCTTTCTTT.

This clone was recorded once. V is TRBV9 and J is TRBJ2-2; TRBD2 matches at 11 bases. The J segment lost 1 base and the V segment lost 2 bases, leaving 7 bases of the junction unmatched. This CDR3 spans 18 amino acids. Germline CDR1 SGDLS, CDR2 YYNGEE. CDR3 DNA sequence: TGTGCCAGCAGCGTTTCCCCGGGGACTAGCGGGAACACCGGGGAGCTGTTTTTT. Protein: CASSVSPGTSGNTGELFF.

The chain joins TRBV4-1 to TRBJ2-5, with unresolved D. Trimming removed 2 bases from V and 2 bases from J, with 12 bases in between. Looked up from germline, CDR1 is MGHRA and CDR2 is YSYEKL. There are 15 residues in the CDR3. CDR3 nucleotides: TGCGCCAGCAGCCAAAGTTCAGCGACTCAAGAGACCCAGTACTTC. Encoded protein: CASSQSSATQETQYF.

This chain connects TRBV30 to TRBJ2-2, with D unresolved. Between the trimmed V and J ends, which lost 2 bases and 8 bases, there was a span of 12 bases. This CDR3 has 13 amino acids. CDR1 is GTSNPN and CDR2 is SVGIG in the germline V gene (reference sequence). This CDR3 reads CAWSLSPSGELFF. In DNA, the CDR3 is TGTGCCTGGAGTTTGAGCCCATCGGGGGAGCTGTTTTTT.

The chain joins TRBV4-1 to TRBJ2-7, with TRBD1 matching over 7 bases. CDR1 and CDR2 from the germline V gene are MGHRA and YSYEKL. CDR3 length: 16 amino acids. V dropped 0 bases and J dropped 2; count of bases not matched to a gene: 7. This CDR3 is CASSQERGDRAYEQYF. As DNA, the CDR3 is TGCGCCAGCAGCCAAGAAAGGGGAGACAGGGCCTACGAGCAGTACTTC.

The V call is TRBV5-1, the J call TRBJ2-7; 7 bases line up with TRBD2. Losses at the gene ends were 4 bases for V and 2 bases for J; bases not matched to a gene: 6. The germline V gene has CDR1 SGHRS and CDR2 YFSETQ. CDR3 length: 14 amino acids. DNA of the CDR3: TGCGCCAGCAGCCCGGCGGGAGCTCCCTACGAGCAGTACTTC. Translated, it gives CASSPAGAPYEQYF.

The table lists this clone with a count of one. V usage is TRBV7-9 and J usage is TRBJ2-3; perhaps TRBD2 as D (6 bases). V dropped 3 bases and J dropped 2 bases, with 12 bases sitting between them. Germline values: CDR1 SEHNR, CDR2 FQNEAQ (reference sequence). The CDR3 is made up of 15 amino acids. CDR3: CASSLEGTPTDTQYF. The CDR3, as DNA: TGTGCCAGCAGCTTGGAGGGAACTCCCACAGATACGCAGTATTTT.

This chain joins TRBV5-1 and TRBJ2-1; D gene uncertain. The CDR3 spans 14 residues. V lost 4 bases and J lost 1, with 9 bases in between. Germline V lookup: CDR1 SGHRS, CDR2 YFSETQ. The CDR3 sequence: CASSPADSYNEQFF. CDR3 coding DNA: TGCGCCAGCAGCCCGGCGGATTCCTACAATGAGCAGTTCTTC.

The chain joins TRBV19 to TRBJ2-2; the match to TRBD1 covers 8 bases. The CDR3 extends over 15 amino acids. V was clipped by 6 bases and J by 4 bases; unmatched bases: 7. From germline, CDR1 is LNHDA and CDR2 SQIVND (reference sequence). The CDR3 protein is CASSPGQGGTGELFF. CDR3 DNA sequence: TGTGCCAGTAGCCCCGGACAGGGAGGCACCGGGGAGCTGTTTTTT.

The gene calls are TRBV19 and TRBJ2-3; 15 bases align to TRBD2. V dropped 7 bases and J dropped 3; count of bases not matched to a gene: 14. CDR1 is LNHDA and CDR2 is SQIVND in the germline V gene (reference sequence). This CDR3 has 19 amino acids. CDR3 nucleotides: TGTGCCAGTACCCCCGGACTAGCGGGAGGGAAAGGTTTAACAGATACGCAGTATTTT. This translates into CASTPGLAGGKGLTDTQYF.

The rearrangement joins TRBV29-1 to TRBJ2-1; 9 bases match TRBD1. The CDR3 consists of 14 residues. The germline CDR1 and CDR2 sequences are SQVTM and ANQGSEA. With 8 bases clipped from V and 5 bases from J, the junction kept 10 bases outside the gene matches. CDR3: CSTDRDRDHNEQFF. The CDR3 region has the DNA TGCAGCACGGACCGGGACAGGGATCACAATGAGCAGTTCTTC.

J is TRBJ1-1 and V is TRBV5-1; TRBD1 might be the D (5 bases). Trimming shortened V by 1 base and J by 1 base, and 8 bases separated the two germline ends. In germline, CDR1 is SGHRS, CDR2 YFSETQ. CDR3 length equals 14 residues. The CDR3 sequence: CASSLRGTNTEAFF. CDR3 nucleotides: TGCGCCAGCAGCTTGCGGGGGACGAACACTGAAGCTTTCTTT.

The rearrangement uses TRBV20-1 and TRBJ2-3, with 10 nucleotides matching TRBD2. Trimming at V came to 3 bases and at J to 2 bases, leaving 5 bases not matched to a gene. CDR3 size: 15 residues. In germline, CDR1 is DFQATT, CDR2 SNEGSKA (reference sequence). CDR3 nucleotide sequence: TGCAGTGCTAGTCAACTAGCGGGGACCACAGATACGCAGTATTTT. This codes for CSASQLAGTTDTQYF.

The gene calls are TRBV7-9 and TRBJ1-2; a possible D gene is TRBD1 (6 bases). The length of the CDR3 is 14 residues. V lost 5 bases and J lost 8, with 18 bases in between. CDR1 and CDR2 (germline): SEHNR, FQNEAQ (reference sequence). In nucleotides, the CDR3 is TGTGCCAGCAGCCACGGGACACAGATTGTGGGCTACACCTTC. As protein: CASSHGTQIVGYTF.